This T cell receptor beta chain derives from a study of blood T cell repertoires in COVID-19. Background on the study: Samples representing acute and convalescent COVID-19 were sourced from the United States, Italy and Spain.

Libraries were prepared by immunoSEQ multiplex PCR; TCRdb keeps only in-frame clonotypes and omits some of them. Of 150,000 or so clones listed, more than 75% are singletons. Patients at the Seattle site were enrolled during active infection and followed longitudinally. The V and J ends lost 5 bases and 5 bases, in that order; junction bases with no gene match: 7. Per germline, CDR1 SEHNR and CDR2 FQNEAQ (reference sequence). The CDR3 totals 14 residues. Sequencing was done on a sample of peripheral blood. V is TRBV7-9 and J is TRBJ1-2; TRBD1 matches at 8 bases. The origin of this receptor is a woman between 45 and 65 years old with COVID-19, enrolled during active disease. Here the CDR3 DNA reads TGTGCCAGCAGCGAATTGGACAGGGATTATGGCTACACCTTC. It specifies CASSELDRDYGYTF.